The clone carrying this TCR beta chain was seen ten or more times. Its target is unknown. This sample is part of a study of regulatory T cells in long-lasting Graves disease. Whole-study results and caveats: Patients with persistent disease showed a bias toward TRBV28, TRBJ1-2 and TRBJ2-5. Less diverse TCR repertoires were seen in persistent Graves' patients than in newly diagnosed ones.

The germline V and J ends were trimmed by 7 bases and 2 bases, with 12 bases remaining between them. The CDR3 extends over 14 amino acids. CDR1 is MNHNS and CDR2 is SASEGT in the germline V gene. CDR3-region Arm-PCR and iRepertoire HTBI primers produced the TCR beta libraries. TCRdb reanalysed the multiplex PCR reads using MiXCR and keeps one entry per CDR3 protein. The table lists under 500,000 distinct CDR3 sequences, under 25% of them singletons. Time point of the sample: persistent/refractory GD, antithyroid drugs over 5 years with positive TRAb. PBMC RNA served as the TCR library source. This specimen was peripheral blood mononuclear cells (PBMCs), taken when the disease was refractory, from a patient treated with antithyroid drugs. This clonotype was obtained from a female donor with Graves disease. The chain employs TRBV6-1 and TRBJ2-1, with D uncertain. Written as DNA, the CDR3 is TGTGCCAGCACCGTCGCAGACCCCTACAATGAGCAGTTCTTC. Translated, it gives CASTVADPYNEQFF.